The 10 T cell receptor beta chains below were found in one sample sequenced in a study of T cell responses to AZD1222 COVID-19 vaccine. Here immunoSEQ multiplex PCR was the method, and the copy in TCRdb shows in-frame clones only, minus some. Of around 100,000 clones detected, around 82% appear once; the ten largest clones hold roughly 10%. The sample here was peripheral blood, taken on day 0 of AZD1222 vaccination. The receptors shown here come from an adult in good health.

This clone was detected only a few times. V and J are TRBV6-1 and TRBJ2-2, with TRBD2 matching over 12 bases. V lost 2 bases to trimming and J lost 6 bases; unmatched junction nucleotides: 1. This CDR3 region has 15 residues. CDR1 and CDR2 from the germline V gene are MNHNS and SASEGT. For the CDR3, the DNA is TGTGCCAGCAGTGAACTAGCGGGGGGGCCCGGGGAGCTGTTTTTT. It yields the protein CASSELAGGPGELFF.

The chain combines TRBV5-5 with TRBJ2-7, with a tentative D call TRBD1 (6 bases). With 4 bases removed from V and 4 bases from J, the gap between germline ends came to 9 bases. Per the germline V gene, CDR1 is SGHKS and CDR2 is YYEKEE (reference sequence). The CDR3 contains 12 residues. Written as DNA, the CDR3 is TGTGCCAGCAGCGCCCAGGGGTACGAGCAGTACTTC. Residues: CASSAQGYEQYF.

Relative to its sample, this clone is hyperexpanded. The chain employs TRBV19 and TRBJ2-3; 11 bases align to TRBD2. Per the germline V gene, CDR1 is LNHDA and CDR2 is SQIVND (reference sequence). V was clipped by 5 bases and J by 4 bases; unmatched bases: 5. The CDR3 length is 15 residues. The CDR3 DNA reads TGTGCCAGTAGTGTAACTAGCGGGAGCGCAGATACGCAGTATTTT. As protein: CASSVTSGSADTQYF. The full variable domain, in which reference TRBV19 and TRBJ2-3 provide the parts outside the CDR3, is DGGITQSPKYLFRKEGQNVTLSCEQNLNHDAMYWYRQDPGQGLRLIYYSQIVNDFQKGDIAEGYSVSREKKESFPLTVTSAQKNPTAFYLCASSVTSGSADTQYFGPGTRLTVL.

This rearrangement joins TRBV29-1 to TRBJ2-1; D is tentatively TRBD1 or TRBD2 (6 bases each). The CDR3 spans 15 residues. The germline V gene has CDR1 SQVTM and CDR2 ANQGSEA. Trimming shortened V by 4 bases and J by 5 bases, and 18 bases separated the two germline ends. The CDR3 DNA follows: TGCAGCGTTGTTCCACTTCGGGGGCTCCACAATGAGCAGTTCTTC. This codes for CSVVPLRGLHNEQFF.

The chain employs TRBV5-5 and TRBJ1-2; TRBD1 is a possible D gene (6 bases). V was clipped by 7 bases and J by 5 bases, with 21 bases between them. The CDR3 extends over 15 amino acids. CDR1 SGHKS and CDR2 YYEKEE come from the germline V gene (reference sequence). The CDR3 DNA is TGTGCCAGCTGCCCACGGCCGGGGGCTGGGTATGGCTACACCTTC. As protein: CASCPRPGAGYGYTF. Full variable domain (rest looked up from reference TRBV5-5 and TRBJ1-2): DAGVTQSPTHLIKTRGQQVTLRCSPISGHKSVSWYQQVLGQGPQFIFQYYEKEERGRGNFPDRFSARQFPNYSSELNVNALLLGDSALYLCASCPRPGAGYGYTFGSGTRLTVV.

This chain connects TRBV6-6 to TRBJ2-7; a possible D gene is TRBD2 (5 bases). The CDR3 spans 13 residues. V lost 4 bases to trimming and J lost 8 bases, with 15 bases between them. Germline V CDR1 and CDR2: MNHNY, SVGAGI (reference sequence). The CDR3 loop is CASSFPQLGKQYF. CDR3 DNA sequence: TGTGCCAGCAGTTTCCCTCAACTCGGGAAGCAGTACTTC.

The CDR3 sequence is CASTSDHSRNNEQFF. The CDR3 DNA reads TGTGCCAGCACTTCAGACCATTCGCGAAACAATGAGCAGTTCTTC. The V call is TRBV6-4, the J call TRBJ2-1; unclear D gene. There are 15 residues in the CDR3. V lost 7 bases, J lost 5 bases, and 18 bases lay in between. Germline V gene data show CDR1 as MRHNA and CDR2 as SNTAGT.

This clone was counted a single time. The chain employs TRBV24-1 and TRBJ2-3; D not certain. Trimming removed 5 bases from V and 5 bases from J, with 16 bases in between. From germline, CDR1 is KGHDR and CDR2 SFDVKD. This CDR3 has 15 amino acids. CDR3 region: CATSVSLLGLDTQYF. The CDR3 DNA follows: TGTGCCACCAGTGTGAGTCTTTTAGGGTTAGATACGCAGTATTTT.

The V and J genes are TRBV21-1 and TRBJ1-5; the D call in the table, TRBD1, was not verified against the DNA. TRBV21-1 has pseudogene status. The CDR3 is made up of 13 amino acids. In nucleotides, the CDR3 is TGTGCCAGCAGCAGTTTACTACAGGGTTCCCAGCATTTT. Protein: CASSSLLQGSQHF.

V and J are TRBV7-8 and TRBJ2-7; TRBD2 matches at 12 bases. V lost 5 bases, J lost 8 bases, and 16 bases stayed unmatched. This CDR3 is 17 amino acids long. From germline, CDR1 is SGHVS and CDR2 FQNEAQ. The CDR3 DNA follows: TGTGCCAGCAGCCCCCCGCTTCGACTAGCGGGAGTGCTCCAGCAGTACTTC. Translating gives CASSPPLRLAGVLQQYF.